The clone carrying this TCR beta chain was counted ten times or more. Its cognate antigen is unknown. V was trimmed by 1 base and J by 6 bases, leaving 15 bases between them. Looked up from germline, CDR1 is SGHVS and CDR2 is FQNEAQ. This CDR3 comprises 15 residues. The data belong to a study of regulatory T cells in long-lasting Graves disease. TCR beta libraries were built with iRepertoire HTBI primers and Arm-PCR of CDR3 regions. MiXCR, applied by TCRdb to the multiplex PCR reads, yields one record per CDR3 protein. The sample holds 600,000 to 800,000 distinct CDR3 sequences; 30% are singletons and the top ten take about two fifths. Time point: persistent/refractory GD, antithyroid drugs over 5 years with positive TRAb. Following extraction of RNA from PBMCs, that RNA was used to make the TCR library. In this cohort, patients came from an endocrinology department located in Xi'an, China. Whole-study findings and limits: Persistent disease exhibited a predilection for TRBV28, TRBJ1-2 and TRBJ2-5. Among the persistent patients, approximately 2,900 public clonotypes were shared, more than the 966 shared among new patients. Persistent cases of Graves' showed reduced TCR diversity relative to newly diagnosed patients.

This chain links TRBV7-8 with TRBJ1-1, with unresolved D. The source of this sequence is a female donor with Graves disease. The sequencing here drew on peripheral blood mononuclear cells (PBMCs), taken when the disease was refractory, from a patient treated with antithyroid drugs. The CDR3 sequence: CASSLGGLSKPEAFF. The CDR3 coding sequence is TGTGCCAGCAGCTTAGGAGGACTTTCGAAACCTGAAGCTTTCTTT.